These 9 T cell receptor beta chains were sequenced from one sample in a study of CD8 T cells in Susac syndrome. With random hexamers, roughly 0.45 to 1 ug RNA was reverse transcribed. TCRdb re-called the immunoSEQ multiplex PCR reads through MiXCR, storing one row per CDR3 protein. The sample contains almost 450,000 distinct CDR3 sequences, more than 70% of which appear only once. The sample taken for sequencing was CD8+ T cells from PBMCs. All receptors come from a human donor with multiple sclerosis.

The rearrangement uses TRBV10-3 and TRBJ2-3; D not certain. The germline CDR1 and CDR2 sequences are ENHRY and SYGVKD. V gave up 2 bases and J gave up 1 base, with 4 bases separating them. The CDR3 contains 13 residues. CDR3 sequence reads: CAISETGTDTQYF. DNA for the CDR3: TGTGCCATCAGTGAGACAGGCACAGATACGCAGTATTTT.

The rearrangement uses TRBV6-1 and TRBJ1-1, with D uncertain. The CDR3 consists of 16 residues. CDR1 and CDR2 (germline): MNHNS, SASEGT. Deletions cut 6 bases from V and 1 base from J, with 18 bases between. CDR3 sequence: CASRESPLRENTEAFF. In nucleotides, the CDR3 is TGTGCCAGCAGAGAGAGCCCGCTCCGGGAGAACACTGAAGCTTTCTTT.

The CDR3 protein is CASRRTGEGPEAFF. CDR3 DNA: TGCGCCAGCAGGCGGACAGGAGAGGGTCCTGAAGCTTTCTTT. The rearrangement links TRBV5-1 to TRBJ1-1, with 7 bases fitting TRBD1. This CDR3 is 14 amino acids long. Looked up from germline, CDR1 is SGHRS and CDR2 is YFSETQ. V lost 5 bases to trimming and J lost 6 bases; unmatched junction nucleotides: 10.

This chain links TRBV9 with TRBJ1-2, with no clear D. The V end was cut by 0 bases, the J end by 8 bases, with 8 bases between. The length of the CDR3 is 12 residues. Germline-derived CDR1 and CDR2 are SGDLS and YYNGEE. CDR3 protein: CASSVGGRGYTF. As DNA, the CDR3 is TGTGCCAGCAGCGTAGGCGGACGAGGCTACACCTTC.

V gene TRBV6-2 or TRBV6-3 combines with J gene TRBJ2-2; D is unresolved. The CDR3 is made up of 19 amino acids. Germline CDR1 and CDR2: MNHEY and SVGEGT. The V end lost 7 bases, the J end lost 0 bases, and 24 bases lay between the germline ends. Here the CDR3 DNA reads TGTGCCAGCACCCTATACTCCCCGGTGGTGCAGGCGAACACCGGGGAGCTGTTTTTT. It encodes CASTLYSPVVQANTGELFF.

This clonotype showed up just a few times. The gene calls are TRBV6-1 and TRBJ2-5; possible D gene TRBD2, 6 bases. Germline V gene data show CDR1 as MNHNS and CDR2 as SASEGT. CDR3 size: 13 residues. V was pared by 7 bases and J by 5 bases, with 14 bases between. CDR3 sequence: CASMGRGGETQYF. Here the CDR3 DNA reads TGTGCCAGCATGGGACGAGGAGGGGAGACCCAGTACTTC.

With regard to this clonotype: A read error may account for a junction end that differs from germline. This chain links TRBV13 with TRBJ2-7; D is perhaps TRBD1 or TRBD2 (7 bases each). Germline V gene data show CDR1 as PRHDT and CDR2 as FYEKMQ (reference sequence). This CDR3 is built from 12 residues. The CDR3 loop is CASSLGRRGGFF. CDR3 in DNA: TGTGCCAGCAGCTTAGGGCGCAGGGGGGGCTTCTTC.

This chain connects TRBV7-8 to TRBJ2-1; D tentatively reads TRBD1 or TRBD2 (8 bases each). Between the trimmed V and J ends, which lost 1 base and 3 bases, there was a span of 22 bases. The CDR3 loop spans 19 amino acids. Germline values: CDR1 SGHVS, CDR2 FQNEAQ. The CDR3 coding sequence is TGTGCCAGCAGCTTAGAGGGACAGGTTAGACTAGCGTTCTACAATGAGCAGTTCTTC. It encodes CASSLEGQVRLAFYNEQFF.

The V and J genes are TRBV6-1 and TRBJ2-3; possible D gene TRBD2, 5 bases. The CDR3 has 15 amino acids. Trimming removed 6 bases from V and 0 bases from J, with 13 bases in between. In germline, CDR1 is MNHNS, CDR2 SASEGT. The CDR3 bases are TGTGCCAGCAGCCCCCTCCGGACTAGCACAGATACGCAGTATTTT. It codes for CASSPLRTSTDTQYF.